Presented here are 2 T cell receptor beta chains from one specimen sequenced in a study of T cell changes during pregnancy in multiple sclerosis (dated by TCRdb to 2018 to 2020). The method was the immunoSEQ multiplex PCR assay. Drawn from immuneACCESS, this table holds only the in-frame rearrangements with V and J called that TCRdb kept. Clones are partly lost; checked studies trace under half to an unresolved V gene and leave the rest unexplained. The sample table holds over 35,000 clones, of which almost 95% were seen once. The ten largest make up 8.1% of the sample. This specimen was CD8+ T cells from peripheral blood mononuclear cells, taken in the third trimester of pregnancy. These receptor sequences come from a female donor with multiple sclerosis, enrolled in a pregnancy study.

The CDR3 nucleotides are TGTGCCAGCAGCGCACAGGGGATCTCCTACAATGAGCAGTTCTTC. This sequence encodes CASSAQGISYNEQFF. The gene calls are TRBV13 and TRBJ2-1, with 7 bases aligning to TRBD1. This CDR3 is 15 amino acids long. Germline loops: CDR1 PRHDT, CDR2 FYEKMQ (reference sequence). With 5 bases clipped from V and 0 bases from J, the junction kept 4 bases outside the gene matches.

CDR3 nucleotides: TGTGCCAGCAGCTTAGACGGGCGGGACCATGAGCAGTTCTTC. This gives the protein CASSLDGRDHEQFF. The J gene is TRBJ2-1, the V gene TRBV11-3; the D gene is possibly TRBD2 (6 bases). CDR3 length equals 14 residues. Germline V gene lookup returns CDR1 SGHNT and CDR2 YENEEA. The V gene lost 0 bases and the J gene lost 8 bases, with 11 bases spanning the gap.